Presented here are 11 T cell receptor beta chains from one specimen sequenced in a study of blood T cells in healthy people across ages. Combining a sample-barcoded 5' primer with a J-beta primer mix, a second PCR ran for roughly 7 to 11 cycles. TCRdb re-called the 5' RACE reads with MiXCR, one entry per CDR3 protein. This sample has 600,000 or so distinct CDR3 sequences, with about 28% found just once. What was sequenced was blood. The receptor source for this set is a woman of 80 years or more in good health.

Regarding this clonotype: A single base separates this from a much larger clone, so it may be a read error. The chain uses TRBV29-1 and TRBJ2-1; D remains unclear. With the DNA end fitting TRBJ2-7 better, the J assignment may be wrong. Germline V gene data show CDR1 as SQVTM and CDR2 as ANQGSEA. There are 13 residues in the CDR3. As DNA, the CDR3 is TGCAGCGCCCAGCGTCGCATTTCTAATGAGCAGTACTTC. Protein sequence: CSAQRRISNEQYF.

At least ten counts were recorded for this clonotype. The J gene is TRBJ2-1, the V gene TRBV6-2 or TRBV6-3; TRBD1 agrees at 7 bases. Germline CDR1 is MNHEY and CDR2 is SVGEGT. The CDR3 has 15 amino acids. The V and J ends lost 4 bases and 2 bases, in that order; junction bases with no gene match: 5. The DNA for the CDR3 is TGTGCCAGCAGTTTGACAGGGACCCCCTACAATGAGCAGTTCTTC. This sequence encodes CASSLTGTPYNEQFF.

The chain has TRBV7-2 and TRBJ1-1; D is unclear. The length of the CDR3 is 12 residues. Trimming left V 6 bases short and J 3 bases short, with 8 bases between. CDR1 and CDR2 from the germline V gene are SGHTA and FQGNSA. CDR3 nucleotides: TGTGCCAGCAGATGGGGAGACACTGAAGCTTTCTTT. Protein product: CASRWGDTEAFF. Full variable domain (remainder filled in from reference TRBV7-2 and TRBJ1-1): GAGVSQSPSNKVTEKGKDVELRCDPISGHTALYWYRQSLGQGLEFLIYFQGNSAPDKSGLPSDRFSAERTGGSVSTLTIQRTQQEDSAVYLCASRWGDTEAFFGQGTRLTVV.

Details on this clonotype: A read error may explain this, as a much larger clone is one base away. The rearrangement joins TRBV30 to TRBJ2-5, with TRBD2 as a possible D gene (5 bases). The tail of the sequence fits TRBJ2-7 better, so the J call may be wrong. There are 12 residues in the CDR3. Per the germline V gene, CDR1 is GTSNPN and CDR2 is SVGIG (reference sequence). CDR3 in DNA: TGTGCCTGGGGACGGGGTCCCTACGAGCAGTACTTC. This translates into CAWGRGPYEQYF.

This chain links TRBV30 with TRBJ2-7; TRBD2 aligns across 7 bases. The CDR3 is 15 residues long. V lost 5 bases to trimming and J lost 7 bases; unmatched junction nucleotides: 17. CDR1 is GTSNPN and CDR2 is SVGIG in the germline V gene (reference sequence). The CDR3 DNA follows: TGTGCCTGGTCCCCCGCAGGTGGGCGGGGGAATGAGCAGTACTTC. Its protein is CAWSPAGGRGNEQYF.

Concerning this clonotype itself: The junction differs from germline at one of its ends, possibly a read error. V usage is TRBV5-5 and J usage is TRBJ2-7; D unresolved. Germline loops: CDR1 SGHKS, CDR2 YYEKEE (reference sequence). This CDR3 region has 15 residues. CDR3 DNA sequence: TGTGCCAGCAGTTTGGAACAATTTCGTTACAATGAGCAGTACTTC. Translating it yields CASSLEQFRYNEQYF.

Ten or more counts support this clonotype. The CDR3: CASSLEASSSYEQYF. The CDR3 nucleotides read TGCGCCAGCAGCTTGGAAGCCTCGAGCTCCTACGAGCAGTACTTC. V gene TRBV5-1 combines with J gene TRBJ2-7, with D unresolved. There are 15 residues in the CDR3. Germline CDR1 SGHRS, CDR2 YFSETQ. V was cut by 0 bases and J by 0 bases, with 10 bases left in between.

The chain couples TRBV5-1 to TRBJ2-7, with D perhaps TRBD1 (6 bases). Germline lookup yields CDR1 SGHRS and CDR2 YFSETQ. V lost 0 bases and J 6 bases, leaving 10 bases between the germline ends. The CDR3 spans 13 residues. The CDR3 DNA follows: TGCGCCAGCAGCTTGGATGGCAGGGGCGAGCAGTACTTC. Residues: CASSLDGRGEQYF.

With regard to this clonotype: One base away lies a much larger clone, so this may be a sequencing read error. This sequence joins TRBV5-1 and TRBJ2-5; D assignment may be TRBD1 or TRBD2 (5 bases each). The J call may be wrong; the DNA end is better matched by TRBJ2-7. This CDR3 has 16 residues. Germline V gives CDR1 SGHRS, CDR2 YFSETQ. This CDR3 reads CASNLGSGRPVDEQYF. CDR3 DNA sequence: TGCGCCAGCAACTTAGGCTCGGGACGGCCCGTGGACGAGCAGTACTTC.

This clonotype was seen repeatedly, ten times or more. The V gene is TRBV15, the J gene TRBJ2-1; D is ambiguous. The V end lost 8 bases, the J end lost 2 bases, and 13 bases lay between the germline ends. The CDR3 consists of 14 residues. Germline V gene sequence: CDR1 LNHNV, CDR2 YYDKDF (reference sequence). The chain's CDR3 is CATGLGGAYNEQFF. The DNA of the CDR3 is TGTGCCACCGGGCTAGGTGGGGCCTACAATGAGCAGTTCTTC.

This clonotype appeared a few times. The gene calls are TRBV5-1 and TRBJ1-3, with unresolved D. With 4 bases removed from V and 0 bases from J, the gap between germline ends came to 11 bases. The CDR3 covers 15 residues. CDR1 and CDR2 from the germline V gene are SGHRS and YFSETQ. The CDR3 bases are TGCGCCAGCAGCCCCGAGACCTACTCTGGAAACACCATATATTTT. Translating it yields CASSPETYSGNTIYF.